Below are 15 T cell receptor beta chains sequenced from a single sample in a study of CD8+ T cells in alopecia areata. Isolated RNA was reverse transcribed into cDNA used as the sequencing template. Here immunoSEQ multiplex PCR was the method, and the copy in TCRdb shows in-frame clones only, minus some. The table has around 300,000 clones, roughly 60% seen once. Regarding treatment: oral pan-JAK inhibitor, 5-10 mg twice daily. Sequenced here: CD4+ T cells sorted from blood, sampled at week 52, from a patient treated with tofacitinib. All receptors come from a human donor with alopecia areata.

This clone was found a few times. This chain links TRBV19 with TRBJ2-3; D is ambiguous. V was cut by 6 bases and J by 2 bases, with 6 bases left in between. From germline, CDR1 is LNHDA and CDR2 SQIVND (reference sequence). The CDR3 runs to 12 residues. In DNA form, the CDR3 reads TGTGCCAGTAGCGCCTACACAGATACGCAGTATTTT. This encodes CASSAYTDTQYF.

V usage is TRBV29-1 and J usage is TRBJ2-7; D unclear. CDR1 and CDR2 from the germline V gene are SQVTM and ANQGSEA. Between the trimmed V and J ends, which lost 5 bases and 7 bases, there was a span of 18 bases. This CDR3 comprises 13 residues. DNA of the CDR3: TGCAGCGTTTTGCGTGGAAGAACGAGGGAGCAGTACTTC. Its protein product is CSVLRGRTREQYF.

CDR3 in amino acids: CASSLPLAGAKDTQYF. CDR3 nucleotide sequence: TGTGCCAGCAGCTTACCACTAGCGGGGGCCAAAGATACGCAGTATTTT. V is TRBV7-9 and J is TRBJ2-3; 11 nucleotides align to TRBD2. Germline CDR1 and CDR2: SEHNR and FQNEAQ (reference sequence). The CDR3 sequence is 16 residues long. V trimming: 2 bases; J trimming: 5 bases; junction bases outside the gene matches: 6. Full variable domain (missing parts from reference TRBV7-9 and TRBJ2-3): DTGVSQNPRHKITKRGQNVTFRCDPISEHNRLYWYRQTLGQGPEFLTYFQNEAQLEKSRLLSDRFSAERPKGSFSTLEIQRTEQGDSAMYLCASSLPLAGAKDTQYFGPGTRLTVL.

Only a few counts were recorded for this clone. V and J are TRBV10-3 and TRBJ2-1, with D perhaps TRBD1 (5 bases). This CDR3 spans 15 amino acids. Germline CDR1 reads ENHRY; CDR2 reads SYGVKD. Trimming pared 5 bases from V and 10 bases from J, leaving 21 bases between. CDR3 region: CAISSTVAEKGEQFF. CDR3 DNA sequence: TGTGCCATCAGTTCCACAGTAGCTGAGAAGGGGGAGCAGTTCTTC.

The chain combines TRBV7-9 with TRBJ2-3; the match to TRBD2 covers 8 bases. J lost 2 bases, V lost 4 bases, and 8 bases had no gene match. The CDR3 covers 16 residues. Germline assignment: CDR1 SEHNR and CDR2 FQNEAQ (reference sequence). CDR3 bases: TGTGCCAGCAGCTACCCCGGCGGGGGGATCACAGATACGCAGTATTTT. Its translation is CASSYPGGGITDTQYF.

This clone was seen only a few times. This rearrangement joins TRBV5-1 to TRBJ2-7; 7 bases match TRBD1. The CDR3 sequence is 14 residues long. The germline gives CDR1 SGHRS, CDR2 YFSETQ. V was clipped by 4 bases and J by 3 bases; unmatched bases: 7. The CDR3 coding sequence is TGCGCCAGCAGCCTAAACAGGGGAGACTACGAGCAGTACTTC. This sequence encodes CASSLNRGDYEQYF.

The V call is TRBV27, the J call TRBJ1-2; D is perhaps TRBD1 (5 bases). Trimming removed 4 bases from V and 8 bases from J, with 11 bases in between. Germline CDR1 MNHEY, CDR2 SMNVEV (reference sequence). CDR3 length equals 12 residues. The DNA for the CDR3 is TGTGCCAGCAGTTCGACAGTGGGCGGCTACACCTTC. Translation: CASSSTVGGYTF.

The V call is TRBV30, the J call TRBJ1-5, with D tentatively TRBD1 (6 bases). There are 15 residues in the CDR3. V was cut by 3 bases and J by 7 bases, with 19 bases left in between. Looked up from germline, CDR1 is GTSNPN and CDR2 is SVGIG (reference sequence). This CDR3 is CAWRSGRGGDQPQHF. In nucleotides, the CDR3 is TGTGCCTGGAGGTCAGGGCGAGGGGGAGACCAGCCCCAGCATTTT. The full variable domain, with the rest looked up from reference TRBV30 and TRBJ1-5, is SQTIHQWPATLVQPVGSPLSLECTVEGTSNPNLYWYRQAAGRGLQLLFYSVGIGQISSEVPQNLSASRPQDRQFILSSKKLLLSDSGFYLCAWRSGRGGDQPQHFGDGTRLSIL.

The chain has TRBV10-2 and TRBJ1-5; D is unresolved. The V gene lost 0 bases and the J gene lost 7 bases, with 7 bases spanning the gap. Germline values: CDR1 WSHSY, CDR2 SAAADI. The length of the CDR3 is 13 residues. The CDR3 nucleotides read TGCGCCAGCAGTGAGTCGCCAGGACAGCCCCAGCATTTT. This gives the protein CASSESPGQPQHF.

This clone was picked up a small number of times. This chain connects TRBV15 to TRBJ1-5, with D uncertain. Between the trimmed V and J ends, which lost 2 bases and 1 base, there was a span of 6 bases. The CDR3 has 14 amino acids. Germline V gives CDR1 LNHNV, CDR2 YYDKDF (reference sequence). This CDR3 reads CATSRKGSNQPQHF. The CDR3 DNA reads as TGTGCCACCAGCAGAAAAGGGAGCAATCAGCCCCAGCATTTT. The variable domain in full, completed from reference TRBV15 and TRBJ1-5, reads DAMVIQNPRYQVTQFGKPVTLSCSQTLNHNVMYWYQQKSSQAPKLLFHYYDKDFNNEADTPDNFQSRRPNTSFCFLDIRSPGLGDTAMYLCATSRKGSNQPQHFGDGTRLSIL.

In its sample, this clone was seen a few times. This chain uses TRBV7-2 with TRBJ2-3, with 11 bases identical to TRBD1. The germline CDR1 and CDR2 sequences are SGHTA and FQGNSA. The CDR3 extends over 17 amino acids. With V trimmed by 5 bases and J by 6 bases, 13 bases remained unmatched. The CDR3 loop is CASSQGGWTGGYDTQYF. The CDR3 DNA reads TGTGCCAGCAGCCAAGGCGGCTGGACAGGGGGCTACGATACGCAGTATTTT.

The J gene is TRBJ2-5, the V gene TRBV7-8; 11 bases fit TRBD2. The J segment lost 2 bases and the V segment lost 1 base, leaving 9 bases of the junction unmatched. Germline loops: CDR1 SGHVS, CDR2 FQNEAQ. CDR3 size: 18 residues. The CDR3 sequence is CASSLVRGLADQQETQYF. The CDR3 DNA reads TGTGCCAGCAGCTTAGTCAGGGGACTAGCGGATCAACAAGAGACCCAGTACTTC.

Turning to this clone: An end of the junction differs from the germline gene, which may be a read error. The rearrangement links TRBV7-2 to TRBJ1-2; the D gene is possibly TRBD1 (5 bases). Germline CDR1 is SGHTA and CDR2 is FQGNSA. This CDR3 contains 13 residues. The CDR3 sequence is CASSPQGSYGYTF. The CDR3 DNA reads as TGCGCCAGCAGCCCCCAGGGATCCTATGGCTACACCTTC.

The V and J genes are TRBV21-1 and TRBJ2-3. TRBV21-1 is a pseudogene. The CDR3 sequence is 13 residues long. This CDR3 reads CASAGGYTDTQYF. The CDR3 coding sequence is TGTGCCAGCGCAGGCGGCTACACAGATACGCAGTATTTT.

This clone has a single count. An end of the junction differs from the germline gene, which may be a read error. The gene calls are TRBV30 and TRBJ1-3; D unclear. This CDR3 is 13 amino acids long. The germline V gene has CDR1 GTSNPN and CDR2 SVGIG (reference sequence). CDR3: CAWSSTTGSTIYF. In DNA, the CDR3 is TGTGCCTGGAGTTCCACTACTGGAAGCACCATATATTTT.